One sample yielded the 13 T cell receptor beta chains listed below, sequenced in a study of blood T cell repertoires in COVID-19. Profiling relied on immunoSEQ multiplex PCR, and the TCRdb table lists in-frame clones only, not all of them. The repertoire includes around 150,000 clones, roughly 90% of them detected once, and approximately 3% sits in the top ten. The sample consisted of peripheral blood. These TCRs come from a man aged 55 to 70 with acute or convalescent COVID-19.

The chain carries TRBV18 and TRBJ1-2, with 8 bases that match TRBD1. The CDR3 spans 17 residues. The germline V gene has CDR1 KGHSH and CDR2 LQKENI. J gave up 7 bases and V 3 bases, and 16 bases lay outside the gene matches. The DNA for the CDR3 is TGTGCCAGCTCACCGAATACAGGTGCTGGGACAGGATCTGGCTACACCTTC. It specifies CASSPNTGAGTGSGYTF.

This chain joins TRBV15 and TRBJ1-6, with D unresolved. The ends were cut back, 1 base at V and 10 bases at J, with 14 bases in the middle. Germline CDR1 and CDR2: LNHNV and YYDKDF (reference sequence). The CDR3 length is 15 residues. As DNA, the CDR3 is TGTGCCACCAGCAGAGGGCTGGACTTAAGATCACCCCTCCACTTT. Translation: CATSRGLDLRSPLHF.

The rearrangement uses TRBV5-5 and TRBJ1-3; D may be TRBD1 (5 bases). Per germline, CDR1 SGHKS and CDR2 YYEKEE (reference sequence). V was cut by 5 bases and J by 0 bases, with 18 bases left in between. The length of the CDR3 is 17 residues. CDR3 sequence: CASSVVSRVSSGNTIYF. CDR3 DNA sequence: TGTGCCAGCAGTGTTGTGTCCAGGGTGAGCTCTGGAAACACCATATATTTT.

This clone was observed a few times. The chain uses TRBV5-1 and TRBJ1-3, with no clear D. The CDR3 is made up of 14 amino acids. Germline CDR1 reads SGHRS; CDR2 reads YFSETQ. Trimming left V 0 bases short and J 4 bases short, with 8 bases between. CDR3 DNA sequence: TGCGCCAGCAGCTTGGGGGCAGACGGAAACACCATATATTTT. Its translation: CASSLGADGNTIYF.

Only one count was recorded for this clone. This chain links TRBV7-9 with TRBJ2-1; 14 nucleotides align to TRBD2. The CDR3 has 18 residues. Germline assignment: CDR1 SEHNR and CDR2 FQNEAQ (reference sequence). The V gene end was trimmed by 5 bases and the J gene end by 0 bases; junction bases not matched to a gene: 6. In DNA form, the CDR3 reads TGTGCCAGCAGCCCGGGGACTAGCGGGGGTAGCTCCTACAATGAGCAGTTCTTC. It codes for CASSPGTSGGSSYNEQFF.

The chain is built from TRBV14 and TRBJ2-2; no clear D gene. The V end lost 5 bases, the J end lost 5 bases, and 12 bases lay between the germline ends. This CDR3 region has 14 residues. Germline assignment: CDR1 SGHDN and CDR2 FVKESK. CDR3 loop: CASSSLVQTGELFF. The CDR3 nucleotides read TGTGCCAGCAGCAGTCTGGTTCAGACCGGGGAGCTGTTTTTT.

This clone was seen only once. This chain links TRBV18 with TRBJ2-7, with D possibly TRBD1 on 6 matching bases. CDR3 length equals 15 residues. CDR1 KGHSH and CDR2 LQKENI come from the germline V gene. V gave up 6 bases and J gave up 6 bases, with 21 bases separating them. The CDR3 nucleotides are TGTGCCAGCTCCCCCAGGCAGGGGACGTCTCCCGAGCAGTACTTC. The encoded protein is CASSPRQGTSPEQYF.

V usage is TRBV21-1 and J usage is TRBJ1-5; no DNA check was done on the table's D call, TRBD1. TRBV21-1 is given as a pseudogene. This CDR3 has 18 amino acids. The CDR3: CASSKEYSAGNSNQPQHF. Here the CDR3 DNA reads TGTGCCAGCAGCAAAGAATATTCGGCAGGCAATAGCAATCAGCCCCAGCATTTT.

The table lists this clone with a count of one. J is TRBJ1-2 and V is TRBV7-2; 7 nucleotides line up with TRBD1. The CDR3 runs 13 residues. V was clipped by 5 bases and J by 4 bases; unmatched bases: 4. CDR1 is SGHTA, CDR2 FQGNSA, per germline. CDR3 region: CASSPGGTYGYTF. The CDR3 coding sequence is TGTGCCAGCAGCCCAGGGGGAACCTATGGCTACACCTTC.

This chain uses TRBV24-1 with TRBJ1-5; D gene unclear. The CDR3 length is 12 residues. From germline, CDR1 is KGHDR and CDR2 SFDVKD. Trimming removed 2 bases at V and 5 bases at J, with 3 bases between. The CDR3, as DNA: TGTGCCACCAGTGATTCGGATCAGCCCCAGCATTTT. This translates into CATSDSDQPQHF.

This clone was seen once. The chain is built from TRBV11-2 and TRBJ2-5; TRBD2 is a possible D gene (6 bases). The germline V gene has CDR1 SGHAT and CDR2 FQNNGV. Trimming shortened V by 1 base and J by 3 bases, and 9 bases separated the two germline ends. The CDR3 is made up of 14 amino acids. CDR3 nucleotide sequence: TGTGCCAGCAGCTTAGTCCGCGGGGAAGAGACCCAGTACTTC. This encodes CASSLVRGEETQYF. Based on the CDR3 plus reference TRBV11-2 and TRBJ2-5, the full variable domain is EAGVAQSPRYKIIEKRQSVAFWCNPISGHATLYWYQQILGQGPKLLIQFQNNGVVDDSQLPKDRFSAERLKGVDSTLKIQPAKLEDSAVYLCASSLVRGEETQYFGPGTRLLVL.

Note on this clone: One junction end disagrees with the germline gene, perhaps due to a read error. Other nucleotide sequences from this sample produce the same CDR3. This rearrangement joins TRBV6-2 or TRBV6-3 to TRBJ2-7, with TRBD2 identical over 8 bases. The CDR3 loop spans 15 amino acids. The germline V gene has CDR1 MNHEY and CDR2 SVGEGT. The CDR3 DNA reads TGTGCCAGCAGTCCGTGGACTAGCTTGGCCTACGAGCAATACTTC. Translated: CASSPWTSLAYEQYF.

V is TRBV24-1 and J is TRBJ1-2, with D hard to call. Trimming removed 2 bases at V and 8 bases at J, with 5 bases between. The CDR3 length is 11 residues. Germline V gene lookup returns CDR1 KGHDR and CDR2 SFDVKD. The CDR3 region is CATSDYRGYTF. CDR3 DNA sequence: TGTGCCACCAGTGATTACCGGGGCTACACCTTC.